The clone carrying this T cell receptor (beta chain) was recorded only once. Here immunoSEQ multiplex PCR was the method, and the copy in TCRdb shows in-frame clones only, minus some. The repertoire holds about 250,000 clones, with about 83% as singletons. The sample originates from a study of blood T cell repertoires in COVID-19. In the study overall: Sites across the United States, Italy and Spain contributed samples from acute and convalescent COVID-19.

The germline V gene encodes CDR1 ENHRY and CDR2 SYGVKD. V lost 7 bases and J lost 5; bases outside the gene matches: 7. The CDR3 consists of 14 residues. Seattle patient enrollment occurred during active infection, with longitudinal follow-up thereafter. The J gene is TRBJ1-1, the V gene TRBV10-3, with 10 bases identical to TRBD1. The origin of this receptor is a woman older than 75 with COVID-19, enrolled during active disease. The sequenced material came from peripheral blood. The CDR3 region has the DNA TGTGCCATCACCAGGGACAGGGGAGAGACTGAAGCTTTCTTT. Translation gives CAITRDRGETEAFF.